This entry lists 20 T cell receptor beta chains sequenced from one sample in a study of beta chain features in type 1 diabetes. Study-level findings and limits: Type 1 diabetes patients had TCRB CDR3s that were shorter (moderately but significantly so) in all four CD4+ subsets.

Their target antigens are unknown. What was sequenced were expressed TCRB transcripts, since all of the isolated RNA had been reverse transcribed. Sequencing used immunoSEQ multiplex PCR; TCRdb keeps in-frame clones, though not all of them. The sample gives 400,000 or so clones, over 8.5% of which show up once; roughly 0.54% is in the top ten. Sequenced: central memory CD4+ T cells from blood. The receptors were gathered from a man aged 30-40 years with type 1 diabetes.

This clone was observed a few times. This sample also contains other DNA sequences that code for the same CDR3. The rearrangement links TRBV9 to TRBJ2-5; D remains ambiguous. The CDR3 loop spans 14 amino acids. Germline V gene sequence: CDR1 SGDLS, CDR2 YYNGEE. V was clipped by 2 bases and J by 0 bases, with 8 bases between them. CDR3 nucleotide sequence: TGTGCCAGCAGCGTGGGCACAGACCAAGAGACCCAGTACTTC. Protein: CASSVGTDQETQYF.

This clone was found many times. The J gene is TRBJ2-1, the V gene TRBV14; D not resolved. Deletions cut 5 bases from V and 0 bases from J, with 14 bases between. The germline V gene encodes CDR1 SGHDN and CDR2 FVKESK. The CDR3 runs to 16 residues. CDR3 amino acids: CASSSIASSSYNEQFF. CDR3 DNA sequence: TGTGCCAGCAGCTCAATAGCCTCGAGCTCCTACAATGAGCAGTTCTTC.

This clone was seen more than once but under ten times. The chain is built from TRBV30 and TRBJ1-1; D is possibly TRBD1 (5 bases). CDR3 size: 14 residues. Germline values: CDR1 GTSNPN, CDR2 SVGIG (reference sequence). V was cut by 5 bases and J by 1 base, with 14 bases left in between. CDR3 DNA: TGTGCCTGGTCGGGGGTCAGCGAGAACACTGAAGCTTTCTTT. It yields the protein CAWSGVSENTEAFF.

The chain employs TRBV7-6 and TRBJ2-5, with a weak D call TRBD1 (5 bases). V shed 6 bases and J shed 1 base, with 9 bases lying between them. CDR1 SGHVS and CDR2 FNYEAQ come from the germline V gene. The CDR3 consists of 13 residues. In DNA form, the CDR3 reads TGTGCCAGCAGACCAGGGTTCCAAGAGACCCAGTACTTC. It yields the protein CASRPGFQETQYF.

A few counts support this clone. The chain has TRBV5-4 and TRBJ1-1, with D uncertain. V was cut by 4 bases and J by 1 base, with 11 bases left in between. This CDR3 region has 14 residues. Germline V gene sequence: CDR1 SGHNT, CDR2 YYREEE (reference sequence). In DNA form, the CDR3 reads TGTGCCAGCAGCCGATGGACGGAGAACACTGAAGCTTTCTTT. The encoded protein is CASSRWTENTEAFF.

This clone has at least ten counts. The chain combines TRBV28 with TRBJ2-7, with a possible D match to TRBD2 (5 bases). The CDR3 runs 10 residues. The germline V gene has CDR1 MDHEN and CDR2 SYDVKM. The V end was cut by 6 bases, the J end by 6 bases, with 6 bases between. The DNA for the CDR3 is TGTGCCAGCAGCGCGGGCGAGCAGTACTTC. Translated, it gives CASSAGEQYF.

This clone has more than one count but fewer than ten. The V and J genes are TRBV7-8 and TRBJ2-5, with D tentatively TRBD1 (6 bases). The V end lost 3 bases, the J end lost 5 bases, and 16 bases lay between the germline ends. Germline CDR1 is SGHVS and CDR2 is FQNEAQ. CDR3 size: 15 residues. The CDR3 nucleotides are TGTGCCAGCAGCTTGGCGGCCAGGGGCGGGGAGACCCAGTACTTC. Protein: CASSLAARGGETQYF.

The V gene is TRBV2, the J gene TRBJ1-1, with 11 bases matching TRBD1. The CDR3 contains 15 residues. Germline-derived CDR1 and CDR2 are SNHLY and FYNNEI. Trimming took 2 bases from V and 4 from J; bases not matched to a gene: 3. CDR3 protein: CASSEYGTGGTEAFF. CDR3 sequence (DNA): TGTGCCAGCAGTGAATATGGGACAGGGGGCACTGAAGCTTTCTTT. The whole variable domain, filled in from reference TRBV2 and TRBJ1-1, reads EPEVTQTPSHQVTQMGQEVILRCVPISNHLYFYWYRQILGQKVEFLVSFYNNEISEKSEIFDDQFSVERPDGSNFTLKIRSTKLEDSAMYFCASSEYGTGGTEAFFGQGTRLTVV.

This clone came up a few times. This chain uses TRBV7-2 with TRBJ2-7; no reliable D call. CDR3 length: 17 amino acids. Germline CDR1 is SGHTA and CDR2 is FQGNSA. Trimming left V 4 bases short and J 0 bases short, with 19 bases between. CDR3 in amino acids: CASSYRASGSTSYEQYF. CDR3 nucleotides: TGTGCCAGCAGCTATCGAGCAAGTGGGTCAACCTCCTACGAGCAGTACTTC.

At least ten counts were recorded for this clone. The V and J genes are TRBV4-3 and TRBJ1-1; 7 positions match TRBD1. The CDR3 totals 15 residues. V lost 4 bases to trimming and J lost 3 bases; unmatched junction nucleotides: 8. Germline V gene lookup returns CDR1 LGHNA and CDR2 YSLEER. CDR3 bases: TGCGCCAGCAGCCCGACAGGGACCAGCGACACTGAAGCTTTCTTT. Protein sequence: CASSPTGTSDTEAFF.

This clone was found a few times. The chain has TRBV7-2 and TRBJ2-1; D assignment may be TRBD1 or TRBD2 (5 bases each). The V gene lost 0 bases and the J gene lost 6 bases, with 9 bases spanning the gap. CDR1 and CDR2 from the germline V gene are SGHTA and FQGNSA. This CDR3 is built from 14 residues. Here the CDR3 DNA reads TGTGCCAGCAGCTTAGCGTCGGGGCTCAATGAGCAGTTCTTC. Amino acid sequence: CASSLASGLNEQFF.

This clone was recorded a few times. V and J are TRBV4-2 and TRBJ1-2; no clear D gene. The CDR3 contains 15 residues. Germline assignment: CDR1 LGHNA and CDR2 YNFKEQ. Between the trimmed V and J ends, which lost 0 bases and 2 bases, there was a span of 10 bases. The CDR3: CASSQDPAANYGYTF. CDR3 coding DNA: TGTGCCAGCAGCCAAGATCCGGCAGCCAACTATGGCTACACCTTC.

The sample holds a few counts of this clone. The chain is built from TRBV7-2 and TRBJ1-6, with 9 bases aligning to TRBD1. Germline CDR1 SGHTA, CDR2 FQGNSA. The CDR3 sequence is 15 residues long. J was trimmed by 10 bases and V by 0 bases; bases with no gene match: 4. The CDR3 coding sequence is TGTGCCAGCAGCTTAGCGGGGACAGGGAACTCACCCCTCCACTTT. This encodes CASSLAGTGNSPLHF.

For the CDR3, the DNA is TGTGCCAGCAGCTTAGATCGGCAGGGGTGGACAGATACGCAGTATTTT. Translation gives CASSLDRQGWTDTQYF. The chain combines TRBV7-2 with TRBJ2-3; D is possibly TRBD1 (6 bases). Per germline, CDR1 SGHTA and CDR2 FQGNSA. The CDR3 is made up of 16 amino acids. The V end lost 1 base, the J end lost 3 bases, and 14 bases lay between the germline ends.

This rearrangement joins TRBV11-2 to TRBJ2-1; D is possibly TRBD1 (5 bases). The V end lost 5 bases, the J end lost 3 bases, and 14 bases lay between the germline ends. Germline CDR1 reads SGHAT; CDR2 reads FQNNGV. The CDR3 length is 15 residues. The CDR3 is CASSQEKTDYNEQFF. As DNA, the CDR3 is TGTGCCAGCAGCCAGGAAAAGACAGACTACAATGAGCAGTTCTTC. Full variable domain (outside the CDR3, taken from reference TRBV11-2 and TRBJ2-1): EAGVAQSPRYKIIEKRQSVAFWCNPISGHATLYWYQQILGQGPKLLIQFQNNGVVDDSQLPKDRFSAERLKGVDSTLKIQPAKLEDSAVYLCASSQEKTDYNEQFFGPGTRLTVL.

The V gene is TRBV11-2, the J gene TRBJ2-4; 10 nucleotides match TRBD1. Germline V gene data show CDR1 as SGHAT and CDR2 as FQNNGV. The CDR3 extends over 15 amino acids. V lost 4 bases and J lost 7; bases outside the gene matches: 7. CDR3 amino acids: CASSSDGDRGNIQYF. The CDR3 region has the DNA TGTGCCAGCAGCTCTGATGGGGACAGGGGTAACATTCAGTACTTC.

This clone was counted only a few times. V and J are TRBV2 and TRBJ2-3, with unresolved D. The CDR3 length is 14 residues. Germline lookup yields CDR1 SNHLY and CDR2 FYNNEI. Trimming cost V 5 bases and J 2 bases, with 11 bases left between them. Written as DNA, the CDR3 is TGTGCCAGCAGTTTAGCCGCGGTCACAGATACGCAGTATTTT. Its translation is CASSLAAVTDTQYF. The whole variable domain, remainder taken from reference TRBV2 and TRBJ2-3, is EPEVTQTPSHQVTQMGQEVILRCVPISNHLYFYWYRQILGQKVEFLVSFYNNEISEKSEIFDDQFSVERPDGSNFTLKIRSTKLEDSAMYFCASSLAAVTDTQYFGPGTRLTVL.

The J gene is TRBJ2-5, the V gene TRBV11-2, with a tentative D call TRBD1 (6 bases). The germline V gene encodes CDR1 SGHAT and CDR2 FQNNGV. Trimming took 5 bases from V and 5 from J, leaving 12 bases between them. This CDR3 comprises 13 residues. CDR3 bases: TGTGCCAGCAGCCCCCTGAGGGGGGAGACCCAGTACTTC. Its translation is CASSPLRGETQYF.

This clone occurred a few times. The CDR3 sequence: CASGTGVAYEQYF. As DNA, the CDR3 is TGCGCCAGCGGGACAGGGGTTGCCTACGAGCAGTACTTC. The chain is built from TRBV10-1 and TRBJ2-5; 10 bases fit TRBD1. The DNA matches TRBJ2-7 better at its end, which makes the J call doubtful. The CDR3 sequence is 13 residues long. CDR1 WNHNN and CDR2 SYGVQD come from the germline V gene (reference sequence).

V gene TRBV19 combines with J gene TRBJ2-1; possible D gene TRBD1, 7 bases. The germline V and J ends were trimmed by 7 bases and 1 base, with 17 bases remaining between them. The CDR3 contains 16 residues. Germline V gene data show CDR1 as LNHDA and CDR2 as SQIVND (reference sequence). In DNA, the CDR3 is TGTGCCAGTACCCCGCGGGGCAGGGGGTCCTACAATGAGCAGTTCTTC. As protein: CASTPRGRGSYNEQFF.